Sequencing of this T cell receptor (beta chain) was carried out in a study of cytomegalovirus exposure and HLA in healthy donors. The overall study: Prior work identified 95 million to 120 million unique TCR beta sequences in approximately 180 million T cells.

Researchers ran the PCR with 60 Vbeta and 13 Jbeta primers. The protocol was immunoSEQ multiplex PCR, while the TCRdb copy is restricted to in-frame clones and leaves out a portion. This table holds approximately 79,000 clones, around four fifths found once. Study-wide results and limits: Some TCR beta chains (about 180 of them) were listed as cytomegalovirus-associated. Reportedly, fewer N-insertions than the roughly 700-donor mean appeared in an Asian-associated ancestry cluster in a later analysis.

As concerns this clone: Its antigen is currently unknown.

The CDR3 sequence is 12 residues long. V dropped 6 bases and J dropped 0 bases, with 9 bases sitting between them. From germline, CDR1 is SQVTM and CDR2 ANQGSEA. The chain has TRBV29-1 and TRBJ2-7; tentatively, D is TRBD1 (6 bases). This clonotype was sampled from a boy aged 5 to 17 in good health and CMV-seronegative. The source material was PBMCs. CDR3 residues: CSVGALSYEQYF. Here the CDR3 DNA reads TGCAGCGTGGGGGCCCTCTCCTACGAGCAGTACTTC.